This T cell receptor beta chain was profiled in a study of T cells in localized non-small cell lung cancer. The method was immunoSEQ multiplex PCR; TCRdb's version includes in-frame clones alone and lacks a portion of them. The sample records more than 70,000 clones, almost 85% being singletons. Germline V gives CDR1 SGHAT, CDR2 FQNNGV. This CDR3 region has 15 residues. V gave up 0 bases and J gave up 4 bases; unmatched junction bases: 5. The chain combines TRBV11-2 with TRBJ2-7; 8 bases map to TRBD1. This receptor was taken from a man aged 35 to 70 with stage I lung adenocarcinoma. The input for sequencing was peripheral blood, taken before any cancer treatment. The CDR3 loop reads CASSLEGRGRYEQYF. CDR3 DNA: TGTGCCAGCAGCTTAGAGGGCAGGGGGCGTTACGAGCAGTACTTC.